Listed here is a single TCR beta chain. Its recognized antigen is unknown. No quality values exist for individual bases; no much larger clone is one base distant. Measured from the cysteine to the phenylalanine, the CDR3 is 16 residues long. This entry keeps only the CDR3 DNA: 48 bases, framed from base 1. The germline V gene sets CDR1 to SGHRS and CDR2 to YFSETQ. Trimmed from V: 4 bases; trimmed from J: 3 bases; junction bases lacking a gene match: 13. The data derive from a study of OX40 agonist ivuxolimab in advanced cancers. For the wider study: Ivuxolimab, which targeted the costimulatory receptor OX40 (CD134), was an agonistic, fully human IgG2 monoclonal antibody. Intravenous ivuxolimab was administered to patients every 2 weeks at six dose levels: 0.01, 0.1, 0.3, 1.5, 3 and 10 mg/kg. Of the approximately 50 patients in dose escalation, 19 had hepatocellular carcinoma, some 15 had melanoma, 9 had renal cell carcinoma and 9 had head and neck cancer. In the dose-escalation cohort, 82.7% of patients were male, and the mean age was around 60 years, with a range of roughly 20 to 80. Patients were allowed to have had prior anti-PD-1, anti-PD-L1 or anti-CTLA-4 therapy, and 40% of the dose-escalation patients had previously received checkpoint inhibitors. Three dose-escalation patients achieved partial responses, one with hepatocellular carcinoma and two with cutaneous melanoma. Peripheral TCRbeta sequencing was intended to test whether TCR sequence diversity was altered and clonal T-cell expansion was caused by ivuxolimab. The paper covers the monotherapy dose-escalation part of the phase I ivuxolimab trial, which included N ≈ 52 patients.

Patients with autoimmune disease history or receiving systemic immunosuppression were excluded from the trial. In every dose cohort, peripheral blood was drawn for TCR sequencing at baseline, cycle 4 day 1, and cycle 7 day 1. Samples were obtained from an open-label, multicenter, first-in-human phase I dose-escalation trial of ivuxolimab. Adults with locally advanced or metastatic head and neck squamous cell, hepatocellular, melanoma or renal cell carcinoma were enrolled in the trial. Before TCR sequencing, CD4+ T cells and CD8+ T cells were sorted from peripheral blood as separate populations. What the work shows at the level of the full study, not this receptor alone: The antigen specificity of the peripheral T cells that underwent clonal expansion was not determined. In partial responders in the 0.1-3.0 mg/kg groups, normalized peripheral clonal expansion was found to be among the lowest, especially among CD8+ T cells. At doses from 0.1 to 3.0 mg/kg, clonal expansion was seen in both CD4+ and CD8+ blood T cells between baseline and week 6. Low levels of normalized T-cell clonal expansion were also seen in some patients who did not respond. After ivuxolimab, CD8+ T cells had more expanded clones than CD4+ T cells on average.

To sequence the TCRbeta CDR3 region, genomic DNA was isolated from the sorted cells. The immunoSEQ Assay was used to sequence the TCRbeta CDR3 regions. What TCRdb holds here is the immuneACCESS table cut down to in-frame rearrangements. Part of the clones is not present; checked against another copy, under half of the missing clones reflect an unresolved V gene, and the others are unexplained. In all, the sample holds about 90,000 clones, and more than 80% of those were seen once. Approximately 0.2% of the sample comes from the top ten. Sample: CD4+ or CD8+ T cells sorted from blood, taken in a trial of the OX40 agonist ivuxolimab. This TCR was recovered from an adult with an advanced solid tumor such as melanoma, head and neck, liver or kidney cancer. This chain joins TRBV5-1 to TRBJ2-7, and 7 junction bases match TRBD2. The DNA sequence is TGCGCCAGCAGCCACATCTTGCGCGGGAGATTCTACGAGCAGTACTTC. It is translated as CASSHILRGRFYEQYF.